This TCR beta chain was recorded in a study of cytomegalovirus exposure and HLA in healthy donors (dated by TCRdb to 2017 to 2019). For the study in its entirety: A later analysis indicated that the 90 to 150 validation repertoires were generated on the platform also employed for the approximately 690 repertoires of the first cohort. The study was designed to test whether signatures of past pathogen exposure could be identified by cataloging public T cell receptors. Along with the roughly 710-subject first cohort, a separate validation cohort of 120 different subjects was used. To predict cytomegalovirus infection status, the study brought together high-throughput TCR immunosequencing, statistical association of individual TCRs with disease status, and machine learning. The research as a whole found: A later analysis lacked HLA typing for the validation cohort, so it scored co-occurrence in that cohort across all 120 or so repertoires. In both the original and validation cohorts, the classifier was reported to diagnose cytomegalovirus status with high specificity and sensitivity. Most TCR sequences were observed very rarely across donors, whereas some public TCRs were present in many individuals. The authors suggested that the approach could potentially be extended to other disease states and immunological phenotypes. A few of the identified cytomegalovirus-associated TCR beta chains were confirmed in vitro to be specific for cytomegalovirus antigens. The study listed 164 TCR beta chains as associated with cytomegalovirus. A later analysis found that TCRs clustered in the first cohort also tended to co-occur in the roughly 120 validation repertoires, with 90% to 95% of cluster scores above 0.

As for this clone: Its specific antigen is unknown. One base away there is no much larger clone; base qualities are not given.

The donors belonged to the validation cohort of 90 to 150 subjects, which was separate from the 666-subject first cohort. CDR1 and CDR2, looked up from the germline V gene (reference sequence), are MNHNY and SVGAGI. Trimming removed 4 bases from V and 5 bases from J, leaving 20 bases between the germline ends. The CDR3 covers 16 residues, taking in both the cysteine and the phenylalanine. CDR3 DNA only is kept here, 48 bases in frame from base 1. The library came from the immunoSEQ multiplex PCR assay. The authors' analysis ran thus. To diagnose cytomegalovirus status from the catalog of TCR beta chain sequences, a statistical classification framework was built. In TCRdb, the immuneACCESS table is reduced to in-frame sequences with V and J assigned. These tables do not hold every clone; where another copy was compared, an unresolved V gene accounts for under half, and the others remain unexplained. V, J and clone size derive from that table, while D and trimming were established from the DNA sequence. The sample table holds 200,000 or so clones, of which 75% to 95% were seen once. In total, the top ten clones hold 0.8% to 1.2% of the sample.

The specimen was PBMCs. This TCR was sampled from a woman under 30 in good health and CMV-seronegative. The chain was built from TRBV6-6 and TRBJ1-1; the D region possibly corresponds to TRBD1 (5 bases align). The nucleotide sequence is TGTGCCAGCAGTTTCGGCCAGGGCTCTCTTGGGACTGAAGCTTTCTTT. Translated, it gives CASSFGQGSLGTEAFF.